These 27 T cell receptor beta chains share one sample of origin, sequenced in a study of shared T cell receptors in the human thymus (dated by TCRdb to the early 2020s). Library prep was done by the immunoSEQ multiplex PCR assay. TCRdb holds this immuneACCESS table with in-frame rearrangements only. Some clones are missing; in checked studies, unresolved V genes explain under half, and the rest has no known cause. The sample table shows about 500,000 clones, and about four fifths are seen once. Jointly, the top ten make up more than 0.01% of the sample. These sequences were also reported in another study, on human thymus T cells.

Sequencing was done on a sample of thymocytes. Receptor source: a boy in the first two years of life with a congenital heart defect. Donor details come from another sample of the same person, matched by shared clones.

This rearrangement joins TRBV10-3 to TRBJ2-7; perhaps TRBD2 as D (6 bases). The length of the CDR3 is 15 residues. The germline V and J ends were trimmed by 0 bases and 6 bases, with 15 bases remaining between them. Germline V gene lookup returns CDR1 ENHRY and CDR2 SYGVKD. The DNA of the CDR3 is TGTGCCATCAGTGAGTCGTGGAGGGCCAGGGTCGAGCAGTACTTC. Translated, it gives CAISESWRARVEQYF.

The rearrangement links TRBV27 to TRBJ1-4; 10 positions agree with TRBD1. J lost 8 bases, V lost 5 bases, and 11 bases had no gene match. CDR1 is MNHEY, CDR2 SMNVEV, per germline (reference sequence). The CDR3 length is 16 residues. The CDR3 DNA reads TGTGCCAGCAGTATCACCGGGACAGGGGTAGGAGAAAAACTGTTTTTT. Protein product: CASSITGTGVGEKLFF.

This chain links TRBV29-1 with TRBJ1-2, with a possible D match to TRBD1 (6 bases). V lost 2 bases to trimming and J lost 1 base, with 8 bases between them. Per germline, CDR1 SQVTM and CDR2 ANQGSEA. The CDR3 is 13 residues long. The CDR3 is CSVEQGSNYGYTF. As DNA, the CDR3 is TGCAGCGTTGAACAGGGGAGTAACTATGGCTACACCTTC.

The chain is built from TRBV15 and TRBJ2-2; TRBD1 agrees at 8 bases. V dropped 0 bases and J dropped 1; count of bases not matched to a gene: 4. The CDR3 loop spans 17 amino acids. Per the germline V gene, CDR1 is LNHNV and CDR2 is YYDKDF (reference sequence). The CDR3 here is CATSRDAGTGNTGELFF. The CDR3 nucleotides are TGTGCCACCAGCAGAGATGCCGGGACAGGGAACACCGGGGAGCTGTTTTTT.

In its sample, this clone was seen once. The chain recombines TRBV14 with TRBJ1-1; no definite D call. This CDR3 has 14 residues. Germline CDR1 SGHDN, CDR2 FVKESK. Trimming pared 4 bases from V and 4 bases from J, leaving 13 bases between. The CDR3 is CASSPRAGSTEAFF. The CDR3 bases are TGTGCCAGCAGCCCCCGTGCGGGGTCCACTGAAGCTTTCTTT.

This clone came up a few times. The chain joins TRBV18 to TRBJ2-2, with D uncertain. Per germline, CDR1 KGHSH and CDR2 LQKENI. The CDR3 sequence is 16 residues long. Between the trimmed V and J ends, which lost 3 bases and 0 bases, there was a span of 11 bases. The CDR3, as DNA: TGTGCCAGCTCACCCCGTGCCAGGCCGAACACCGGGGAGCTGTTTTTT. It yields the protein CASSPRARPNTGELFF. The full variable domain, in which reference TRBV18 and TRBJ2-2 provide the parts outside the CDR3, is NAGVMQNPRHLVRRRGQEARLRCSPMKGHSHVYWYRQLPEEGLKFMVYLQKENIIDESGMPKERFSAEFPKEGPSILRIQQVVRGDSAAYFCASSPRARPNTGELFFGEGSRLTVL.

V gene TRBV6-1 combines with J gene TRBJ2-7, with 9 bases matching TRBD1. V shed 4 bases, J shed 2 bases, and the junction held 0 bases outside the gene matches. The CDR3 has 13 residues. Germline CDR1 reads MNHNS; CDR2 reads SASEGT. The CDR3 protein is CASSGDRAYEQYF. The CDR3 nucleotides are TGTGCCAGCAGTGGGGACAGGGCCTACGAGCAGTACTTC.

The chain couples TRBV4-1 to TRBJ2-7; TRBD2 aligns across 10 bases. The CDR3 runs 18 residues. Germline CDR1 is MGHRA and CDR2 is YSYEKL. The V segment lost 0 bases and the J segment 1 base; nucleotides outside the gene matches: 9. The CDR3 loop is CASSQERATSGNSYEQYF. In DNA, the CDR3 is TGCGCCAGCAGCCAAGAGCGGGCTACTAGCGGGAATTCCTACGAGCAGTACTTC.

This chain connects TRBV27 to TRBJ2-7; TRBD1 is a possible D gene (6 bases). This CDR3 has 15 amino acids. V lost 2 bases to trimming and J lost 4 bases, with 15 bases between them. The V gene's germline CDR1 is MNHEY and CDR2 SMNVEV (reference sequence). The CDR3 sequence is CASSLRSGEGYEQYF. In nucleotides, the CDR3 is TGTGCCAGCAGTTTAAGGTCAGGGGAAGGGTACGAGCAGTACTTC.

The chain is built from TRBV15 and TRBJ1-2, with D unclear. The ends were cut back, 7 bases at V and 3 bases at J, with 12 bases in the middle. In germline, CDR1 is LNHNV, CDR2 YYDKDF (reference sequence). The length of the CDR3 is 13 residues. The CDR3 sequence: CATITGDDYGYTF. In DNA, the CDR3 is TGTGCCACCATCACGGGTGATGACTATGGCTACACCTTC. Combining the CDR3 with reference TRBV15 and TRBJ1-2 gives the whole variable domain DAMVIQNPRYQVTQFGKPVTLSCSQTLNHNVMYWYQQKSSQAPKLLFHYYDKDFNNEADTPDNFQSRRPNTSFCFLDIRSPGLGDTAMYLCATITGDDYGYTFGSGTRLTVV.

This chain connects TRBV10-1 to TRBJ2-7; TRBD1 aligns across 8 bases. This CDR3 contains 14 residues. Germline V gene data show CDR1 as WNHNN and CDR2 as SYGVQD (reference sequence). V lost 6 bases to trimming and J lost 5 bases; unmatched junction nucleotides: 9. The CDR3 spells CASSLGQGFDEQYF. CDR3 sequence (DNA): TGCGCCAGCAGCCTCGGACAGGGTTTCGACGAGCAGTACTTC.

The J gene is TRBJ2-1, the V gene TRBV5-1; maybe TRBD2 (5 bases). CDR3 length: 13 residues. Germline V gives CDR1 SGHRS, CDR2 YFSETQ. The ends were cut back, 2 bases at V and 8 bases at J, with 11 bases in the middle. The CDR3 DNA reads as TGCGCCAGCAGCTTCTATGGGGAGCATGAGCAGTTCTTC. This gives the protein CASSFYGEHEQFF. The full variable domain, with the rest looked up from reference TRBV5-1 and TRBJ2-1, is KAGVTQTPRYLIKTRGQQVTLSCSPISGHRSVSWYQQTPGQGLQFLFEYFSETQRNKGNFPGRFSGRQFSNSRSEMNVSTLELGDSALYLCASSFYGEHEQFFGPGTRLTVL.

The chain has TRBV29-1 and TRBJ2-7; D may be TRBD2 (5 bases). CDR1 and CDR2 (germline): SQVTM, ANQGSEA. This CDR3 spans 12 amino acids. V was trimmed by 5 bases and J by 4 bases, leaving 12 bases between them. The CDR3 region is CSVPGVRYEQYF. In nucleotides, the CDR3 is TGCAGCGTTCCCGGGGTACGGTACGAGCAGTACTTC.

The gene calls are TRBV30 and TRBJ2-7; D ambiguous. The CDR3 runs to 17 residues. Trimming removed 0 bases at V and 4 bases at J, with 22 bases between. Germline V gene lookup returns CDR1 GTSNPN and CDR2 SVGIG (reference sequence). CDR3 nucleotides: TGTGCCTGGAGTGTGGCCCAAAATGGATATACTATTTACGAGCAGTACTTC. Translating it yields CAWSVAQNGYTIYEQYF.

This clone showed up just once. CDR3 sequence reads: CASSVPETGTSGRAYNEQFF. The CDR3 nucleotides are TGTGCCAGCAGCGTCCCGGAGACCGGGACTAGCGGGAGGGCCTACAATGAGCAGTTCTTC. The chain links TRBV9 to TRBJ2-1, with 16 positions matching TRBD2. Per germline, CDR1 SGDLS and CDR2 YYNGEE. J gave up 2 bases and V 2 bases, and 10 bases lay outside the gene matches. The CDR3 is made up of 20 amino acids.

The V call is TRBV7-2, the J call TRBJ2-7, with 7 bases lining up with TRBD1. With 4 bases clipped from V and 4 bases from J, the junction kept 16 bases outside the gene matches. CDR3 size: 17 residues. The germline CDR1 and CDR2 sequences are SGHTA and FQGNSA. The CDR3 DNA reads as TGTGCCAGCAGCTGCCAACACAGGGGACCGTCCCCTTACGAGCAGTACTTC. Its protein product is CASSCQHRGPSPYEQYF.

The CDR3 region is CASSRTSGMVNEQFF. The CDR3 nucleotides read TGTGCCAGCAGCCGTACTAGCGGGATGGTCAATGAGCAGTTCTTC. The chain joins TRBV7-3 to TRBJ2-1; 10 bases line up with TRBD2. CDR1 and CDR2 (germline): SGHTA, FQGTGA. This CDR3 has 15 amino acids. V trimming: 5 bases; J trimming: 6 bases; junction bases outside the gene matches: 7.

This clone was recorded only once. This sequence joins TRBV7-9 and TRBJ2-1; 14 bases fit TRBD2. The V gene end was trimmed by 0 bases and the J gene end by 0 bases; junction bases not matched to a gene: 4. The CDR3 contains 19 residues. Germline-derived CDR1 and CDR2 are SEHNR and FQNEAQ (reference sequence). CDR3 sequence (DNA): TGTGCCAGCAGCTTAGCGGGACTAGCGGGAGAGAACTCCTACAATGAGCAGTTCTTC. Protein product: CASSLAGLAGENSYNEQFF. Full variable domain (rest looked up from reference TRBV7-9 and TRBJ2-1): DTGVSQNPRHKITKRGQNVTFRCDPISEHNRLYWYRQTLGQGPEFLTYFQNEAQLEKSRLLSDRFSAERPKGSFSTLEIQRTEQGDSAMYLCASSLAGLAGENSYNEQFFGPGTRLTVL.

The gene calls are TRBV5-1 and TRBJ2-5, with D possibly matching TRBD1 (5 bases). CDR1 and CDR2 (germline): SGHRS, YFSETQ. The CDR3 spans 15 residues. V was pared by 0 bases and J by 0 bases, with 9 bases between. CDR3 protein: CASSLARAYQETQYF. As DNA, the CDR3 is TGCGCCAGCAGCTTGGCCAGGGCGTACCAAGAGACCCAGTACTTC.

Here the CDR3 DNA reads TGCGCCAGCAGCTTGGTGAGGGATCGGCGCACAGATACGCAGTATTTT. Its translation: CASSLVRDRRTDTQYF. This chain uses TRBV5-1 with TRBJ2-3; D might be TRBD2 (5 bases). The CDR3 sequence is 16 residues long. V was cut by 0 bases and J by 1 base, with 12 bases left in between. CDR1 SGHRS and CDR2 YFSETQ come from the germline V gene.

As for this clone: Within the sample, other DNA sequences also encode this same CDR3. The rearrangement links TRBV29-1 to TRBJ2-5; 7 bases agree with TRBD1. Germline V gives CDR1 SQVTM, CDR2 ANQGSEA. Unmatched junction bases numbered 1, after V lost 4 bases and J lost 2 bases. The CDR3 totals 12 residues. CDR3 sequence reads: CSVGTGQETQYF. DNA of the CDR3: TGCAGCGTTGGGACAGGTCAAGAGACCCAGTACTTC. The whole variable domain, remainder taken from reference TRBV29-1 and TRBJ2-5, is SAVISQKPSRDICQRGTSLTIQCQVDSQVTMMFWYRQQPGQSLTLIATANQGSEATYESGFVIDKFPISRPNLTFSTLTVSNMSPEDSSIYLCSVGTGQETQYFGPGTRLLVL.

Details on this clone: The same CDR3 can be traced to other DNA sequences in this sample. CDR3 coding DNA: TGTGCCAGCAGCGTAGTGGGGCAGGGGAACACTGAAGCTTTCTTT. It yields the protein CASSVVGQGNTEAFF. This chain uses TRBV9 with TRBJ1-1; D is possibly TRBD1 (5 bases). This CDR3 has 15 amino acids. Trimming pared 0 bases from V and 1 base from J, leaving 10 bases between. Per germline, CDR1 SGDLS and CDR2 YYNGEE.

This chain uses TRBV4-3 with TRBJ2-7; 15 bases are a match to TRBD2. Germline CDR1 reads LGHNA; CDR2 reads YSLEER. Losses at the gene ends were 4 bases for V and 0 bases for J; bases not matched to a gene: 13. The CDR3 has 20 amino acids. CDR3: CASSRGTSGRYSNISYEQYF. As DNA, the CDR3 is TGCGCCAGCAGCCGAGGGACTAGCGGGAGGTACTCAAACATCTCCTACGAGCAGTACTTC.

This chain uses TRBV5-1 with TRBJ2-1; D call uncertain. This CDR3 has 14 amino acids. Looked up from germline, CDR1 is SGHRS and CDR2 is YFSETQ. The V gene lost 0 bases and the J gene lost 4 bases, with 8 bases spanning the gap. The CDR3 bases are TGCGCCAGCAGCTTGGCCGACTTTTACAATGAGCAGTTCTTC. Translation gives CASSLADFYNEQFF.

The chain links TRBV28 to TRBJ1-1; tentatively, D is TRBD1 (6 bases). V shed 3 bases and J shed 6 bases, with 26 bases lying between them. The CDR3 sequence is 18 residues long. Germline CDR1 MDHEN, CDR2 SYDVKM. The CDR3 reads CASSLGAPGGASSAEAFF. In DNA form, the CDR3 reads TGTGCCAGCAGTTTGGGGGCCCCGGGGGGGGCATCTTCGGCTGAAGCTTTCTTT.

This clone has only a few counts. The chain carries TRBV7-8 and TRBJ1-4; 9 bases align to TRBD1. The length of the CDR3 is 14 residues. V lost 5 bases, J lost 8 bases, and 6 bases stayed unmatched. CDR1 is SGHVS, CDR2 FQNEAQ, per germline. The CDR3 region is CASSQPGQGEKLFF. The DNA for the CDR3 is TGTGCCAGCAGCCAGCCGGGACAGGGAGAAAAACTGTTTTTT.

The J gene is TRBJ2-1, the V gene TRBV27; the D gene is possibly TRBD1 (7 bases). V lost 6 bases, J lost 9 bases, and 18 bases lay in between. The germline gives CDR1 MNHEY, CDR2 SMNVEV (reference sequence). The CDR3 contains 14 residues. The CDR3 nucleotides are TGTGCCAGCAGCCCAGGGGGGATGCGGGGTGAGCAGTTCTTC. Amino acid sequence: CASSPGGMRGEQFF.